The 22 T cell receptor beta chains listed next were all sequenced from one sample in a study of Ad26.COV2.S vaccination and SARS-CoV-2 variants. The method was immunoSEQ multiplex PCR; TCRdb's version includes in-frame clones alone and lacks a portion of them. The repertoire holds a few hundred thousand clones, about 93% seen once, with approximately 12% in the top ten. Stated treatment: around 19 received Ad26.COV2.S at low or high dose, single or two shots; about 5 received placebo; per-sample allocation not given. Collection of the samples took place on day 63 after the first injection of vaccine or placebo. Sequencing was performed on peripheral blood, taken in a trial of Ad26.COV2.S vaccine versus placebo. The receptors here all came from a person aged 18-65 years who received the Ad26.COV2.S COVID-19 vaccine or a placebo.

The gene calls are TRBV28 and TRBJ1-2; 8 bases map to TRBD1. The CDR3 runs 13 residues. The V gene end was trimmed by 5 bases and the J gene end by 7 bases; junction bases not matched to a gene: 6. CDR1 is MDHEN, CDR2 SYDVKM, per germline. This CDR3 reads CASSNQGAAGYTF. CDR3 bases: TGTGCCAGCAGTAATCAGGGGGCCGCTGGCTACACCTTC.

In regard to this clone: Other DNA sequences in the sample encode the same CDR3. The chain combines TRBV27 with TRBJ1-2; 10 bases map to TRBD1. CDR1 and CDR2 from the germline V gene are MNHEY and SMNVEV (reference sequence). Trimming removed 4 bases from V and 4 bases from J; junction bases left unmatched: 3. This CDR3 comprises 14 residues. CDR3 protein: CASSSGTGVYGYTF. CDR3 DNA: TGTGCCAGCAGTTCTGGGACAGGGGTCTATGGCTACACCTTC.

The chain employs TRBV13 and TRBJ2-2; D unresolved. V lost 2 bases and J lost 1, with 8 bases in between. This CDR3 is 15 amino acids long. CDR1 PRHDT and CDR2 FYEKMQ come from the germline V gene (reference sequence). CDR3 nucleotides: TGTGCCAGCAGCTTACAGGCGGAGAACACCGGGGAGCTGTTTTTT. The encoded protein is CASSLQAENTGELFF.

The V call is TRBV10-3, the J call TRBJ1-6; 8 positions match TRBD1. CDR3 size: 15 residues. V lost 3 bases and J lost 7; bases outside the gene matches: 5. Germline V gene sequence: CDR1 ENHRY, CDR2 SYGVKD. The CDR3 sequence is CAISENRGRNSPLHF. The CDR3 DNA follows: TGTGCCATCAGTGAAAACAGGGGGAGGAATTCACCCCTCCACTTT.

The chain couples TRBV2 to TRBJ2-5, with D possibly being TRBD1 (6 bases). The CDR3 totals 15 residues. Germline CDR1 is SNHLY and CDR2 is FYNNEI. V dropped 3 bases and J dropped 1 base, with 12 bases sitting between them. CDR3 sequence: CASSEPRGTQETQYF. The CDR3 DNA sequence: TGTGCCAGCAGTGAGCCCAGGGGTACCCAAGAGACCCAGTACTTC.

The chain is built from TRBV30 and TRBJ2-1, with TRBD2 as a possible D gene (6 bases). The CDR3 sequence is 14 residues long. Germline assignment: CDR1 GTSNPN and CDR2 SVGIG (reference sequence). V lost 0 bases and J 7 bases, leaving 13 bases between the germline ends. The CDR3: CAWSVLRGGNEQFF. CDR3 coding DNA: TGTGCCTGGAGTGTACTGCGGGGCGGGAATGAGCAGTTCTTC.

The gene calls are TRBV14 and TRBJ2-7; TRBD1 might be the D (6 bases). The germline V gene encodes CDR1 SGHDN and CDR2 FVKESK. The CDR3 length is 14 residues. Trimming shortened V by 3 bases and J by 1 base, and 10 bases separated the two germline ends. The CDR3 DNA reads as TGTGCCAGCAGCCACCGACAGGAGTCCTACGAGCAGTACTTC. Translating it yields CASSHRQESYEQYF.

The V call is TRBV29-1, the J call TRBJ2-6; D may be TRBD1 (5 bases). V was trimmed by 5 bases and J by 1 base, leaving 9 bases between them. Germline values: CDR1 SQVTM, CDR2 ANQGSEA. The CDR3 has 14 amino acids. This CDR3 is CSVYPGSGANVLTF. CDR3 DNA sequence: TGCAGCGTTTATCCAGGGTCTGGGGCCAACGTCCTGACTTTC.

The chain uses TRBV24-1 and TRBJ2-7, with D tentatively TRBD1 (6 bases). Germline lookup yields CDR1 KGHDR and CDR2 SFDVKD. CDR3 length equals 13 residues. Trimming took 4 bases from V and 4 from J, leaving 10 bases between them. CDR3 sequence reads: CATSDRTAYEQYF. The CDR3 DNA follows: TGTGCCACCAGTGACCGGACAGCATACGAGCAGTACTTC.

V usage is TRBV30 and J usage is TRBJ1-1; 10 positions agree with TRBD1. The CDR3 is 14 amino acids. Per germline, CDR1 GTSNPN and CDR2 SVGIG (reference sequence). The ends lost 1 base at V and 3 bases at J; junction bases unmatched: 2. CDR3 in DNA: TGTGCCTGGAGTGCGACAGGGGGCTACACTGAAGCTTTCTTT. Residues: CAWSATGGYTEAFF.

The chain joins TRBV28 to TRBJ2-1, with 11 bases identical to TRBD2. Germline CDR1 reads MDHEN; CDR2 reads SYDVKM. V dropped 3 bases and J dropped 6; count of bases not matched to a gene: 7. The CDR3 has 16 residues. The CDR3 sequence: CASSLVSGRALNEQFF. CDR3 nucleotide sequence: TGTGCCAGCAGTTTGGTTAGCGGGAGGGCCCTCAATGAGCAGTTCTTC.

The V call is TRBV6-4, the J call TRBJ2-1, with 8 positions matching TRBD2. CDR1 is MRHNA, CDR2 SNTAGT, per germline. The CDR3 spans 15 residues. Unmatched junction bases numbered 14, after V lost 6 bases and J lost 10 bases. CDR3 sequence (DNA): TGTGCCAGCAGCCCCCGGACGGGAGGGCCTGTCGAGCAGTTCTTC. The encoded protein is CASSPRTGGPVEQFF.

The chain recombines TRBV28 with TRBJ2-7, with TRBD1 identical over 8 bases. The CDR3 runs to 15 residues. V lost 8 bases, J lost 3 bases, and 12 bases stayed unmatched. Germline V gene data show CDR1 as MDHEN and CDR2 as SYDVKM. The CDR3 DNA sequence: TGTGCCAGCGTCGATCCAGGGGGCGGCCACTACGAGCAGTACTTC. Its protein is CASVDPGGGHYEQYF.

The chain has TRBV19 and TRBJ1-2, with D perhaps matching TRBD1 (6 bases). The CDR3 is made up of 12 amino acids. Per the germline V gene, CDR1 is LNHDA and CDR2 is SQIVND (reference sequence). V gave up 7 bases and J gave up 6 bases, with 12 bases separating them. The CDR3 reads CASKRGADGYTF. As DNA, the CDR3 is TGTGCCAGTAAACGGGGGGCGGATGGCTACACCTTC.

The rearrangement links TRBV9 to TRBJ2-5, with 7 bases aligning to TRBD2. V was pared by 5 bases and J by 1 base, with 11 bases of the junction left unmatched. The CDR3 spans 16 residues. Germline loops: CDR1 SGDLS, CDR2 YYNGEE. The CDR3 loop reads CASSGPGGGPQETQYF. The CDR3 DNA reads as TGTGCCAGCAGTGGTCCGGGGGGAGGTCCCCAAGAGACCCAGTACTTC.

The rearrangement joins TRBV10-3 to TRBJ2-2; 10 positions match TRBD2. The germline V gene encodes CDR1 ENHRY and CDR2 SYGVKD. The V and J ends lost 1 base and 5 bases, in that order; junction bases with no gene match: 7. The CDR3 runs to 17 residues. The DNA of the CDR3 is TGTGCCATCAGTGAGTGGAGCGGGAGGGCTCCGACCGGGGAGCTGTTTTTT. This translates into CAISEWSGRAPTGELFF.

The gene calls are TRBV6-5 and TRBJ1-4; D may be TRBD1 (5 bases). This CDR3 has 14 amino acids. V was trimmed by 6 bases and J by 8 bases, leaving 16 bases between them. Germline V gene sequence: CDR1 MNHEY, CDR2 SVGAGI. The CDR3 spells CASSRTRGREKLFF. The CDR3 DNA sequence: TGTGCCAGCAGCCGTACAAGGGGTAGGGAAAAACTGTTTTTT.

This clone was found a few times. V gene TRBV30 combines with J gene TRBJ2-7; possibly TRBD1 for D (5 bases). This CDR3 comprises 14 residues. V lost 2 bases, J lost 0 bases, and 11 bases lay in between. Germline V gives CDR1 GTSNPN, CDR2 SVGIG (reference sequence). CDR3 region: CAWSLTGNSYEQYF. The CDR3 nucleotides are TGTGCCTGGAGTCTTACAGGTAACTCCTACGAGCAGTACTTC.

This chain uses TRBV6-5 with TRBJ1-1, with a tentative D call TRBD1 (6 bases). Germline lookup yields CDR1 MNHEY and CDR2 SVGAGI. There are 16 residues in the CDR3. Trimming removed 4 bases from V and 2 bases from J, with 17 bases in between. CDR3 residues: CASSLGPGGTNTEAFF. CDR3 nucleotide sequence: TGTGCCAGCAGTTTGGGCCCCGGGGGGACAAACACTGAAGCTTTCTTT.

The chain links TRBV28 to TRBJ2-5; TRBD2 might be the D (6 bases). The CDR3 runs 14 residues. Looked up from germline, CDR1 is MDHEN and CDR2 is SYDVKM. Trimming stripped 7 bases from V and 2 bases from J, with 14 bases between. CDR3 coding DNA: TGTGCCAGCACCGACGGGGGTTTACAAGAGACCCAGTACTTC. Residues: CASTDGGLQETQYF.

The chain joins TRBV30 to TRBJ2-3, with 8 bases matching TRBD1. The CDR3 length is 11 residues. The germline V gene has CDR1 GTSNPN and CDR2 SVGIG (reference sequence). V shed 4 bases, J shed 6 bases, and the junction held 0 bases outside the gene matches. The CDR3 nucleotides read TGTGCCTGGAACAGGGGGGATACGCAGTATTTT. Amino acid sequence: CAWNRGDTQYF.

This clone has just one count. The V gene is TRBV2, the J gene TRBJ2-7; 7 positions agree with TRBD1. This CDR3 comprises 13 residues. V trimming: 7 bases; J trimming: 2 bases; junction bases outside the gene matches: 5. Germline V lookup: CDR1 SNHLY, CDR2 FYNNEI. The DNA for the CDR3 is TGTGCCAGCACTCCACAGGGGACCTACGAGCAGTACTTC. Encoded protein: CASTPQGTYEQYF.